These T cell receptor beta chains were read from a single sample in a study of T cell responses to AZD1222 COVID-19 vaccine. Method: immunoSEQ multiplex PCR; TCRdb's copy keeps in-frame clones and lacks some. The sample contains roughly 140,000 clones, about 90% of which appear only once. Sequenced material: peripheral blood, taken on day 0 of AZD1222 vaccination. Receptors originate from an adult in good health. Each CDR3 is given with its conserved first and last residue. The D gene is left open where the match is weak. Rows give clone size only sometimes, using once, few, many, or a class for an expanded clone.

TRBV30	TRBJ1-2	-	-	CAWSVSANGYTF	TGTGCCTGGAGTGTATCCGCTAATGGCTACACCTTC
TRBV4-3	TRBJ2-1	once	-	CASSQDWGNSYNEQFF	TGCGCCAGCAGCCAAGATTGGGGGAATTCCTACAATGAGCAGTTCTTC
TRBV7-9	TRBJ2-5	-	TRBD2	CASSLVTSVQETQYF	TGTGCCAGCAGCTTAGTGACTAGCGTACAAGAGACCCAGTACTTC
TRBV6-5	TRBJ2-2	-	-	CATRGDTGELFF	TGTGCCACCAGGGGGGACACCGGGGAGCTGTTTTTT
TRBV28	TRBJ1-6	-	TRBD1	CASSPGTGYNSPLHF	TGTGCCAGCAGTCCTGGGACAGGTTATAATTCACCCCTCCACTTT
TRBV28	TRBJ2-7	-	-	CASTEMGGYEQYF	TGTGCCAGCACCGAAATGGGGGGCTACGAGCAGTACTTC
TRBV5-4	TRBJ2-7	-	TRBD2	CASSFMGEGYEQYF	TGTGCCAGCAGCTTTATGGGGGAGGGGTACGAGCAGTACTTC
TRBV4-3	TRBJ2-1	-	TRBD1	CASSLTGGSYNEQFF	TGCGCCAGCAGCCTTACAGGGGGCTCCTACAATGAGCAGTTCTTC
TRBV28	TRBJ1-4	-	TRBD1	CASSRGQGREKLFF	TGTGCCAGCAGCCGAGGACAGGGGAGGGAAAAACTGTTTTTT
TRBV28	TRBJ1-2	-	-	CASSLQGTYGYTF	TGTGCCAGCAGTTTACAGGGGACCTATGGCTACACCTTC
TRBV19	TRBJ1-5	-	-	CASSIYSRGGNQPQHF	TGTGCCAGTAGTATTTACAGCCGGGGTGGCAATCAGCCCCAGCATTTT
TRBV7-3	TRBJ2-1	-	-	CASSLNVWAVGPYNEQFF	TGTGCCAGCAGCTTAAATGTCTGGGCAGTCGGACCCTACAATGAGCAGTTCTTC
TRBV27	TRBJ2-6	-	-	CASSLSAGQGGANVLTF	TGTGCCAGCAGTTTATCTGCGGGGCAGGGGGGGGCCAACGTCCTGACTTTC
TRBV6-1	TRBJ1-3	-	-	CASSEAGTGNTIYF	TGTGCCAGCAGTGAAGCAGGGACTGGAAACACCATATATTTT
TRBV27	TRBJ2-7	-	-	CAAGGSAYEQYF	TGTGCCGCAGGGGGGAGTGCCTACGAGCAGTACTTC
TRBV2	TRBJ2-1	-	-	CASSMGAGRVSYNEQFF	TGTGCCAGCAGTATGGGAGCGGGTCGAGTGTCCTACAATGAGCAGTTCTTC
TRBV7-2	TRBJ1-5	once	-	CASSTGVRGSNQPQHF	TGTGCCAGCAGCACGGGCGTTCGGGGTAGCAATCAGCCCCAGCATTTT